Listed here are 14 T cell receptor beta chains from one sample, sequenced in a study of identical twins. TCRdb ran MiXCR on the 5' RACE reads and lists one entry per CDR3 protein. The sample includes about 210,000 distinct CDR3 sequences, around a tenth seen only once; the top ten take 5% to 6%. Sequencing input: memory (CD45RO+) T cells sorted from blood. These receptors were collected from a woman between 18 and 29 years old in good health.

The V and J genes are TRBV11-2 and TRBJ2-7; 8 nucleotides align to TRBD1. The germline V gene encodes CDR1 SGHAT and CDR2 FQNNGV. The CDR3 loop spans 14 amino acids. J lost 2 bases, V lost 5 bases, and 5 bases had no gene match. CDR3 loop: CASSVGQGTYEQYF. The CDR3 DNA is TGTGCCAGCAGCGTAGGACAGGGCACCTACGAGCAGTACTTC.

J is TRBJ2-7 and V is TRBV18; either TRBD1 or TRBD2 may fit D (5 bases each). Per the germline V gene, CDR1 is KGHSH and CDR2 is LQKENI. This CDR3 is 12 amino acids long. The V and J ends lost 5 bases and 3 bases respectively, with 8 bases between them. The CDR3 region has the DNA TGTGCCAGCTCAAGGGACCGCTACGAGCAGTACTTC. This sequence encodes CASSRDRYEQYF. Based on the CDR3 plus reference TRBV18 and TRBJ2-7, the full variable domain is NAGVMQNPRHLVRRRGQEARLRCSPMKGHSHVYWYRQLPEEGLKFMVYLQKENIIDESGMPKERFSAEFPKEGPSILRIQQVVRGDSAAYFCASSRDRYEQYFGPGTRLTVT.

In this sample, this clonotype turned up a few times. This sequence joins TRBV10-3 and TRBJ1-2; unclear D gene. CDR1 and CDR2 (germline): ENHRY, SYGVKD. The CDR3 sequence is 15 residues long. V was pared by 6 bases and J by 5 bases, with 19 bases between. Here the CDR3 DNA reads TGTGCCATCAGAACCGGGCCTTCGGCCCTTTATGGCTACACCTTC. Translating gives CAIRTGPSALYGYTF.

The V gene is TRBV7-2, the J gene TRBJ2-5; TRBD2 agrees at 9 bases. The CDR3 spans 15 residues. CDR1 is SGHTA and CDR2 is FQGNSA in the germline V gene. Trimming took 7 bases from V and 1 from J; bases not matched to a gene: 7. CDR3 sequence reads: CASTRSGGLQETQYF. CDR3 coding DNA: TGTGCCAGCACCAGAAGCGGGGGGCTCCAAGAGACCCAGTACTTC.

The table lists this clonotype with a few counts. This may stem from a read error, because a much larger clone lies one nucleotide away. V usage is TRBV2 and J usage is TRBJ2-3; D is unresolved. V was shortened by 7 bases and J by 2 bases, with 4 bases between the two germline ends. The CDR3 consists of 11 residues. From germline, CDR1 is SNHLY and CDR2 FYNNEI. The CDR3 DNA is TGTGCCAGCACTCCCACAGATACGCAGTATTTT. Amino acids: CASTPTDTQYF.

Points on this clonotype: Just one base apart from a much larger clone, this may be a read error. CDR3 amino acids: CASSYMAGNQPQHF. The CDR3, as DNA: TGTGCCAGCAGTTACATGGCAGGGAATCAGCCCCAGCATTTT. V is TRBV6-5 and J is TRBJ1-5, with D tentatively TRBD1 (5 bases). V was cut by 2 bases and J by 4 bases, with 9 bases left in between. The CDR3 extends over 14 amino acids. Germline V gene data show CDR1 as MNHEY and CDR2 as SVGAGI.

This clonotype was observed a few times. The V gene is TRBV20-1, the J gene TRBJ1-2; D not certain. V was cut by 7 bases and J by 2 bases, with 8 bases left in between. The CDR3 spans 11 residues. CDR1 and CDR2 (germline): DFQATT, SNEGSKA (reference sequence). The CDR3 DNA reads as TGCAGTGTAAGAAGGAACTATGGCTACACCTTC. Its protein is CSVRRNYGYTF.

On this clonotype: Possible read error: a much larger clone is one base away. The rearrangement links TRBV6-1 to TRBJ2-3; D possibly corresponds to TRBD2 (6 bases). The CDR3 consists of 15 residues. Looked up from germline, CDR1 is MNHNS and CDR2 is SASEGT. CDR3 coding DNA: TGTGACAGCAGCCGCACACTAGCCCGCCCAGATACGCAGTATTTT. As protein: CDSSRTLARPDTQYF.

The V gene is TRBV20-1, the J gene TRBJ2-7; no clear D. This CDR3 is 11 amino acids long. Trimming took 4 bases from V and 3 from J, leaving 7 bases between them. Germline V gives CDR1 DFQATT, CDR2 SNEGSKA (reference sequence). CDR3: CSAKLDYEQYF. In DNA form, the CDR3 reads TGCAGTGCTAAACTGGACTACGAGCAGTACTTC.

This CDR3 reads CASSQDLPAWGTQYF. The CDR3 coding sequence is TGTGCCAGCAGCCAAGACCTGCCTGCGTGGGGTACGCAGTATTTT. The chain combines TRBV3-1 with TRBJ2-3, with D uncertain. Trimming left V 0 bases short and J 8 bases short, with 15 bases between. The CDR3 totals 15 residues. CDR1 is LGHDT and CDR2 is YNNKEL in the germline V gene (reference sequence).

Written as DNA, the CDR3 is TGTGCCAGCAGCCAAGCCGGGACTAGCGGGGGGCGGATAGATACGCAGTATTTT. This translates into CASSQAGTSGGRIDTQYF. V usage is TRBV4-2 and J usage is TRBJ2-3, with 15 bases that match TRBD2. CDR1 is LGHNA, CDR2 YNFKEQ, per germline. The CDR3 covers 18 residues. Unmatched junction bases numbered 7, after V lost 1 base and J lost 5 bases.

This clonotype turned up a few times. V usage is TRBV20-1 and J usage is TRBJ2-5; D is undetermined. V was shortened by 0 bases and J by 9 bases, with 8 bases between the two germline ends. This CDR3 has 11 residues. Germline V gene sequence: CDR1 DFQATT, CDR2 SNEGSKA (reference sequence). Written as DNA, the CDR3 is TGCAGTGCTAGAGATCCCGTGTCCCAGTACTTC. It translates to CSARDPVSQYF.

There are a few counts of this clonotype. This chain connects TRBV5-1 to TRBJ2-1, with TRBD1 matching over 10 bases. V shed 1 base and J 3 bases; nucleotides not matched to a gene: 4. The CDR3 is 16 amino acids. Germline values: CDR1 SGHRS, CDR2 YFSETQ. The CDR3 here is CASSLTGTGDYNEQFF. CDR3 in DNA: TGCGCCAGCAGCTTGACCGGGACAGGGGACTACAATGAGCAGTTCTTC.

In its sample, this clonotype was seen a few times. J is TRBJ1-1 and V is TRBV2; D is perhaps TRBD1 (6 bases). V was shortened by 6 bases and J by 3 bases, with 14 bases between the two germline ends. CDR3 length equals 14 residues. CDR1 is SNHLY, CDR2 FYNNEI, per germline. The DNA of the CDR3 is TGTGCCAGCAGCGACGACGGACAGTACACTGAAGCTTTCTTT. Its protein product is CASSDDGQYTEAFF.